The 15 T cell receptor beta chains reported below all come from one sample, sequenced in a study of OX40 agonist ivuxolimab in advanced cancers. The data were produced by immunoSEQ multiplex PCR, yet TCRdb's version contains in-frame clones alone and is incomplete. The sample has fewer than 130,000 clones; roughly nine tenths are singletons. The sample was CD4+ or CD8+ T cells sorted from blood, taken in a trial of the OX40 agonist ivuxolimab. Every receptor here comes from an adult with an advanced solid tumor such as melanoma, head and neck, liver or kidney cancer.

The V call is TRBV7-6, the J call TRBJ2-2, with 7 positions matching TRBD1. The germline V gene has CDR1 SGHVS and CDR2 FNYEAQ. CDR3 length: 17 residues. J was trimmed by 4 bases and V by 0 bases; bases with no gene match: 8. CDR3 DNA sequence: TGTGCCAGCAGCTTAGCGCTCGGGGCAGGGGGCACCGGGGAGCTGTTTTTT. The encoded protein is CASSLALGAGGTGELFF.

The chain links TRBV15 to TRBJ2-7, with 9 bases lining up with TRBD2. This CDR3 is built from 16 residues. Germline V gives CDR1 LNHNV, CDR2 YYDKDF (reference sequence). The V and J ends lost 4 bases and 0 bases, in that order; junction bases with no gene match: 7. CDR3 DNA: TGTGCCACCAGCAAATCTAGCGGGACCTCCTCCTACGAGCAGTACTTC. This codes for CATSKSSGTSSYEQYF.

The V gene is TRBV19, the J gene TRBJ2-3; the match to TRBD1 covers 9 bases. CDR1 and CDR2 from the germline V gene are LNHDA and SQIVND (reference sequence). The CDR3 runs to 14 residues. The trim removed 3 bases at V and 4 bases at J, leaving 2 bases unmatched. The CDR3 region is CASSMRDRADTQYF. For the CDR3, the DNA is TGTGCCAGTAGTATGCGGGACAGGGCAGATACGCAGTATTTT.

V is TRBV5-6 and J is TRBJ2-1, with D hard to call. Germline V gene data show CDR1 as SGHDT and CDR2 as YYEEEE. The CDR3 contains 12 residues. V lost 4 bases and J lost 3, with 5 bases in between. The CDR3 DNA sequence: TGTGCCAGCAGCCGCTACTACAATGAGCAGTTCTTC. Amino acid sequence: CASSRYYNEQFF.

This chain links TRBV2 with TRBJ2-1, with TRBD2 matching over 12 bases. The V gene end was trimmed by 1 base and the J gene end by 8 bases; junction bases not matched to a gene: 0. Per germline, CDR1 SNHLY and CDR2 FYNNEI. The CDR3 loop spans 14 amino acids. The CDR3 DNA sequence: TGTGCCAGCAGTGAAGGGACTAGCGGGGATGAGCAGTTCTTC. As protein: CASSEGTSGDEQFF.

The rearrangement uses TRBV27 and TRBJ1-3; a possible D gene is TRBD1 (5 bases). V lost 3 bases to trimming and J lost 2 bases, with 8 bases between them. This CDR3 comprises 14 residues. Germline V gene lookup returns CDR1 MNHEY and CDR2 SMNVEV (reference sequence). For the CDR3, the DNA is TGTGCCAGCAGTTTTTCGGGGGCTGGAAACACCATATATTTT. Translating it yields CASSFSGAGNTIYF.

This chain uses TRBV25-1 with TRBJ1-1; tentative D call: TRBD1 (6 bases). This CDR3 spans 15 amino acids. The germline gives CDR1 MGHDK, CDR2 SYGVNS. Trimming took 5 bases from V and 6 from J, leaving 19 bases between them. CDR3 coding DNA: TGTGCCAGCAGTCCCCCAGGACAGCTAGCTCCTGAAGCTTTCTTT. Translating gives CASSPPGQLAPEAFF.

The rearrangement links TRBV7-2 to TRBJ2-1; no definite D call. Trimming removed 1 base at V and 6 bases at J, with 13 bases between. The length of the CDR3 is 15 residues. Germline V gives CDR1 SGHTA, CDR2 FQGNSA. The CDR3 here is CASSLGDGPGNEQFF. CDR3 nucleotide sequence: TGTGCCAGCAGCTTAGGGGATGGGCCTGGCAATGAGCAGTTCTTC.

The chain recombines TRBV5-1 with TRBJ2-7; a possible D gene is TRBD1 (7 bases). The CDR3 extends over 15 amino acids. V lost 1 base and J 4 bases, leaving 15 bases between the germline ends. Germline V gives CDR1 SGHRS, CDR2 YFSETQ. CDR3 DNA: TGCGCCAGCAGCTTGCAGGGGCAGGGGGGTTACGAGCAGTACTTC. The encoded protein is CASSLQGQGGYEQYF.

The V call is TRBV7-3, the J call TRBJ2-2; tentative D call: TRBD2 (5 bases). This CDR3 contains 15 residues. Germline-derived CDR1 and CDR2 are SGHTA and FQGTGA. The V end lost 5 bases, the J end lost 7 bases, and 17 bases lay between the germline ends. The CDR3 DNA is TGTGCCAGCAGCCAAGGAGGCAACCGGCGCGGGGAGCTGTTTTTT. Residues: CASSQGGNRRGELFF.

The V and J genes are TRBV5-1 and TRBJ1-1; TRBD1 matches at 7 bases. V shed 4 bases, J shed 0 bases, and the junction held 9 bases outside the gene matches. Germline assignment: CDR1 SGHRS and CDR2 YFSETQ. CDR3 size: 16 residues. CDR3 protein: CASSQRMGTVNTEAFF. The CDR3 DNA reads TGCGCCAGCAGCCAAAGGATGGGGACAGTGAACACTGAAGCTTTCTTT.

The V gene is TRBV7-3, the J gene TRBJ2-3; D is unresolved. The CDR3 totals 15 residues. V was trimmed by 0 bases and J by 5 bases, leaving 12 bases between them. Germline CDR1 is SGHTA and CDR2 is FQGTGA. The CDR3 DNA reads as TGTGCCAGCAGCTTAACGGCAGGCGTCGTAGATACGCAGTATTTT. This sequence encodes CASSLTAGVVDTQYF. The full variable domain, in which reference TRBV7-3 and TRBJ2-3 provide the parts outside the CDR3, is GAGVSQTPSNKVTEKGKYVELRCDPISGHTALYWYRQSLGQGPEFLIYFQGTGAADDSGLPNDRFFAVRPEGSVSTLKIQRTERGDSAVYLCASSLTAGVVDTQYFGPGTRLTVL.

J is TRBJ1-1 and V is TRBV9; D gene ambiguous. Deletions cut 3 bases from V and 1 base from J, with 7 bases between. CDR1 and CDR2 (germline): SGDLS, YYNGEE. This CDR3 comprises 13 residues. The CDR3 loop reads CASSAEGNTEAFF. In nucleotides, the CDR3 is TGTGCCAGCAGCGCGGAGGGGAACACTGAAGCTTTCTTT.

This chain links TRBV6-5 with TRBJ2-7; 8 positions match TRBD1. The V gene's germline CDR1 is MNHEY and CDR2 SVGAGI. The length of the CDR3 is 12 residues. Germline trimming cut 3 bases from V and 12 bases from J; bases unmatched to any gene: 7. CDR3 residues: CASSYLDRALYF. The CDR3, as DNA: TGTGCCAGCAGTTATTTGGACAGGGCCTTGTACTTC.

This clone was seen only a few times. V usage is TRBV5-4 and J usage is TRBJ2-2; the D is unclear. Germline assignment: CDR1 SGHNT and CDR2 YYREEE (reference sequence). V was cut by 2 bases and J by 6 bases, with 14 bases left in between. The CDR3 contains 15 residues. CDR3: CASSFTPDGSGELFF. Written as DNA, the CDR3 is TGTGCCAGCAGCTTTACTCCGGACGGATCCGGGGAGCTGTTTTTT.